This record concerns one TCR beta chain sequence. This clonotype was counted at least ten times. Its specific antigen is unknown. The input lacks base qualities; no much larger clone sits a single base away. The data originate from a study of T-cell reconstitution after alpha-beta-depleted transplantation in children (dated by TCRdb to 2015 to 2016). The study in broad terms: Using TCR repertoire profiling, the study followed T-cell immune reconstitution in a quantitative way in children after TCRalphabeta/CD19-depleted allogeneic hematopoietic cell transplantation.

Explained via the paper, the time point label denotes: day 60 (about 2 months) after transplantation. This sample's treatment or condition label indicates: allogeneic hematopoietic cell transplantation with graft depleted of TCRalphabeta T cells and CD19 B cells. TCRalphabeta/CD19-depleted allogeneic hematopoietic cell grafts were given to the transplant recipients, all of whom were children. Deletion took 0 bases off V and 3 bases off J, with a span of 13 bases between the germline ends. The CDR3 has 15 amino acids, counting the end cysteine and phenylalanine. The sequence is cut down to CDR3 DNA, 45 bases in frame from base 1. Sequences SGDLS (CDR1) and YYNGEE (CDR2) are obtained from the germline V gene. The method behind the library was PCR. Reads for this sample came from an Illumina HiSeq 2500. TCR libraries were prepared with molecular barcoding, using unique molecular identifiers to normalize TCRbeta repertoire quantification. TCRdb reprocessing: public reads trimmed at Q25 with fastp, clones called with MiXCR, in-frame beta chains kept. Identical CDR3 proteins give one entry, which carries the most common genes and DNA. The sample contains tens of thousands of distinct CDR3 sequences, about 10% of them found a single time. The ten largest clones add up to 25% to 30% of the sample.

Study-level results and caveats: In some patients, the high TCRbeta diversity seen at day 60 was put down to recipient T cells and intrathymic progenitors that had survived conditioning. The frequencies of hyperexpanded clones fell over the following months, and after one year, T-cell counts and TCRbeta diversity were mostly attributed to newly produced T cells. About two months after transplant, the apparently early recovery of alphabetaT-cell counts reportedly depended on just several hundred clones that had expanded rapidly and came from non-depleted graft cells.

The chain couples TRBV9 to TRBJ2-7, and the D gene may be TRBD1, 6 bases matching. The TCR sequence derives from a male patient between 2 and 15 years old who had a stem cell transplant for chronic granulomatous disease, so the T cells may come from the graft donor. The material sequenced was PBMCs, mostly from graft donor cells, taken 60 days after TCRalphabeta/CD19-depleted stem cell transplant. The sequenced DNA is TGTGCCAGCAGCGTAGGGACAGACCCTTTCTACGAGCAGTACTTC. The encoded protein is CASSVGTDPFYEQYF.